This T cell receptor beta chain was observed in a study of graft-versus-host responses after intestinal transplantation. Whole-study findings and limits: Detected in recipient marrow were GvH clones, some of which were first observed in ileum or blood. The study found high graft-versus-host to host-versus-graft clonal ratios in allografts of patients with graft-donor T cell macrochimerism. HvG clone declines early post-transplant were associated with peak circulating GvH levels.

To note about this clone: As yet, its antigen is unknown.

The repertoire was sequenced with immunoSEQ multiplex PCR; TCRdb's copy has only in-frame clones and lacks some. The sample has around 23,000 clones, roughly 93% seen once. This TCR derives from a human patient who received an intestinal transplant, so some T cells may come from the graft donor. Sequencing was performed on PBMCs, taken 18 days after transplant.

CDR3 DNA: TGTGCCAGCAGCTCCAGGGTACACACTGAAGCTTTCTTT. Amino acid sequence: CASSSRVHTEAFF. The J gene is TRBJ1-1, the V gene TRBV7-9, with D perhaps matching TRBD1 (5 bases). Germline CDR1 reads SEHNR; CDR2 reads FQNEAQ (reference sequence). V lost 4 bases and J 3 bases, leaving 9 bases between the germline ends. The CDR3 spans 13 residues. The full variable domain, its missing parts supplied by reference TRBV7-9 and TRBJ1-1, is DTGVSQNPRHKITKRGQNVTFRCDPISEHNRLYWYRQTLGQGPEFLTYFQNEAQLEKSRLLSDRFSAERPKGSFSTLEIQRTEQGDSAMYLCASSSRVHTEAFFGQGTRLTVV.